Sequencing of this T cell receptor beta chain was carried out in a study of cytomegalovirus exposure and HLA in healthy donors. Study summary: About 200 million T cells yielded roughly 120 million unique TCR beta sequences, as an earlier analysis found. Study-level findings and limits: Compared with the approximately 700-donor mean, an Asian-associated ancestry cluster reportedly had fewer N-insertions, according to a later analysis.

Concerning this clone: Its target is unknown.

The PCR used 60 Vbeta and 13 Jbeta primers. The repertoire was sequenced with immunoSEQ multiplex PCR; TCRdb's copy has only in-frame clones and lacks some. The sample contains 150,000 to 200,000 clones, around 75% of which appear only once. This TCR came from a male donor in good health and CMV-seronegative. Source material: PBMCs.

The CDR3 reads CASTQGQGTYEQYF. As DNA, the CDR3 is TGTGCCAGCACCCAGGGACAGGGGACCTACGAGCAGTACTTC. V is TRBV6-5 and J is TRBJ2-7; 10 bases are shared with TRBD1. The V gene's germline CDR1 is MNHEY and CDR2 SVGAGI. There are 14 residues in the CDR3. J was trimmed by 2 bases and V by 7 bases; bases with no gene match: 5.